Included here is one T cell receptor (beta chain) sequence, with context. The sample originates from a study of blood T cell repertoires in COVID-19. The overall study: COVID-19 samples from acute and convalescent phases originated in the United States, Italy and Spain. PBMCs, B-cell-depleted T cells, or T cells provided the cDNA or gDNA that made up the material.

Using immunoSEQ multiplex PCR, the repertoire was profiled, and TCRdb retains in-frame clones only, with some absent. The table records 250,000 or so clones, 90% to 95% of them present only once. Participants were aged about 18 to 95 years, lived in 20 to 30 US areas, and enrolled virtually. Germline lookup yields CDR1 SGHKS and CDR2 YYEKEE (reference sequence). Trimming took 2 bases from V and 4 from J; bases not matched to a gene: 4. The CDR3 is 16 residues long. The sample consisted of PBMCs or T cells enriched from blood (not recorded which). The sequence came from a human donor in a cohort exposed to, infected with or recovered from COVID-19 (not recorded which). The donor label of this sample is uncertain. The chain combines TRBV5-5 with TRBJ2-5; 14 bases line up with TRBD2. The CDR3 bases are TGTGCCAGCAGCTTCGGACTAGCGGGGGGTGGAGAGACCCAGTACTTC. The encoded protein is CASSFGLAGGGETQYF. The full variable domain, with the rest looked up from reference TRBV5-5 and TRBJ2-5, is DAGVTQSPTHLIKTRGQQVTLRCSPISGHKSVSWYQQVLGQGPQFIFQYYEKEERGRGNFPDRFSARQFPNYSSELNVNALLLGDSALYLCASSFGLAGGGETQYFGPGTRLLVL.